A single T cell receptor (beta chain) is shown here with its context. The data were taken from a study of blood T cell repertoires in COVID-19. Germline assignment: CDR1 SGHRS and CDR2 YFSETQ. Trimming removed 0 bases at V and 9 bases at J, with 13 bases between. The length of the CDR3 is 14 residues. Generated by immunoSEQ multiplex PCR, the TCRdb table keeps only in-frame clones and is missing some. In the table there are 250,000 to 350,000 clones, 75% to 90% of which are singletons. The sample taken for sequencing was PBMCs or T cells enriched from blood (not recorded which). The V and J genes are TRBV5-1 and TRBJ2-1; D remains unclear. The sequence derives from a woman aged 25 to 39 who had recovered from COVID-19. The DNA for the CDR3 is TGCGCCAGCAGCTTGGAAGCTTCATCCGTTGAGCAGTTCTTC. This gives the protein CASSLEASSVEQFF.